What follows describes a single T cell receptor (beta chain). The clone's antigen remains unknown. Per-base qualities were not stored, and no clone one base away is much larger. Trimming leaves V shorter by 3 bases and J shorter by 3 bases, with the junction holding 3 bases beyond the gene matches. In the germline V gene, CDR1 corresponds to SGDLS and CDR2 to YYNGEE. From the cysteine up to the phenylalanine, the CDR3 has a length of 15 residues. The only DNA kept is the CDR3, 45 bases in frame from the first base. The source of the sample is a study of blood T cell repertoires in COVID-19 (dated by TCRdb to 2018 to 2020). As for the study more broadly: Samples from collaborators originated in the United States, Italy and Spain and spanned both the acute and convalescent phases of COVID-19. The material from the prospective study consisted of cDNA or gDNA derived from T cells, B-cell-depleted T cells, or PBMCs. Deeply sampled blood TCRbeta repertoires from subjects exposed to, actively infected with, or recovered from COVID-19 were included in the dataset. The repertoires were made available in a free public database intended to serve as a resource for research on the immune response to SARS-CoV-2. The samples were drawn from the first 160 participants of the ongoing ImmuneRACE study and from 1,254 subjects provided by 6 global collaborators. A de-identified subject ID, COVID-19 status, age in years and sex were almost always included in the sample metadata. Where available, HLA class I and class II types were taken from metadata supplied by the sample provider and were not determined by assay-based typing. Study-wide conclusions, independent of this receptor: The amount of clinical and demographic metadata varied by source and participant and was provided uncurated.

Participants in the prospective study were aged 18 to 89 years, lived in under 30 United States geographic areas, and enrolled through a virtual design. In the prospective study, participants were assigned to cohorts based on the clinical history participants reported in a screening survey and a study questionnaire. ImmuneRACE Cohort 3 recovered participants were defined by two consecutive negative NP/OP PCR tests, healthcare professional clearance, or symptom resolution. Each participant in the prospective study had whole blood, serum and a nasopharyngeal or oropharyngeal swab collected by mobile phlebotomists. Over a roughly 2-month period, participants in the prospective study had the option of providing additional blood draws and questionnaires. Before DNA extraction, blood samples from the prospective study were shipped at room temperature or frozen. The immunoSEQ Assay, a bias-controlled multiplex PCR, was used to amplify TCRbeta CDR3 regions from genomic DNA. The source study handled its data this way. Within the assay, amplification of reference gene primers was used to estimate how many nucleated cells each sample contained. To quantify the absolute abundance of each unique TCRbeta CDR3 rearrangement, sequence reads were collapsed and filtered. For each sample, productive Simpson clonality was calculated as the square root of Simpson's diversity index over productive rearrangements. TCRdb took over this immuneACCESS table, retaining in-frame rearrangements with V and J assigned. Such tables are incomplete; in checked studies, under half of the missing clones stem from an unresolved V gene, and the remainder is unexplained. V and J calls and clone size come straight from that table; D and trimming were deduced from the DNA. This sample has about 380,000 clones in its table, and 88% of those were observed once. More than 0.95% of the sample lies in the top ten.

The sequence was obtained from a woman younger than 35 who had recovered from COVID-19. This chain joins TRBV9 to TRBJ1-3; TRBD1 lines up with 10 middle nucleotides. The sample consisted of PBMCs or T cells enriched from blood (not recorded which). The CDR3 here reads CASSGQGALGNTIYF. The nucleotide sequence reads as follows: TGTGCCAGCAGCGGACAGGGGGCTCTTGGAAACACCATATATTTT.